One sample yielded the 30 T cell receptor beta chains listed below, sequenced in a study of blood T cells in healthy people across ages. The authors ran a second PCR of roughly 7 to 11 cycles using a sample-barcoded 5' primer and a J-beta primer mix. TCRdb independently ran MiXCR on the 5' RACE reads; one entry per CDR3 protein. Of roughly 1,500,000 distinct CDR3 sequences listed, 34% were seen once; the top ten hold roughly 12%. The sample comprised blood. The origin of the receptors is a woman aged 30 to 39 in good health.

The chain joins TRBV12-3 or TRBV12-4 to TRBJ2-1; 13 nucleotides align to TRBD2. V lost 5 bases, J lost 7 bases, and 5 bases stayed unmatched. The CDR3 has 15 residues. CDR3 nucleotide sequence: TGTGCCAGCAGTCGGACTAGCGGGAGCTTTAATGAGCAGTTCTTC. This sequence encodes CASSRTSGSFNEQFF.

Regarding this clonotype: This sequence may be a read error, since a much larger clone differs from it by one base. The chain joins TRBV4-1 to TRBJ2-1, with D tentatively TRBD1 (6 bases). The length of the CDR3 is 14 residues. Per germline, CDR1 MGHRA and CDR2 YSYEKL. CDR3 bases: TGCGCCAGCGGCCAACACGAAGCTAGGGGGGAGCAGTTCTTC. Protein product: CASGQHEARGEQFF.

Ten or more counts support this clonotype. The chain combines TRBV3-1 with TRBJ2-5; 13 bases are a match to TRBD2. The CDR3 extends over 16 amino acids. Looked up from germline, CDR1 is LGHDT and CDR2 is YNNKEL (reference sequence). V lost 2 bases and J lost 5; bases outside the gene matches: 5. This CDR3 reads CASSQRTSGRSETQYF. The CDR3 DNA reads TGTGCCAGCAGCCAAAGGACTAGCGGGAGAAGTGAGACCCAGTACTTC.

This clonotype showed up just a few times. The rearrangement uses TRBV10-3 and TRBJ1-1, with a tentative D call TRBD1 (5 bases). The germline V gene encodes CDR1 ENHRY and CDR2 SYGVKD. V was shortened by 8 bases and J by 1 base, with 11 bases between the two germline ends. The length of the CDR3 is 13 residues. CDR3 nucleotides: TGTGCCATCGGCGGGGGGTCGAACACTGAAGCTTTCTTT. This translates into CAIGGGSNTEAFF.

This clonotype was found a few times. A much bigger clone sits one base away, suggesting this may be a read error. J is TRBJ2-4 and V is TRBV7-2, with D tentatively TRBD1 (6 bases). The J call may be wrong; the DNA end is better matched by TRBJ2-7. CDR3 length: 15 residues. Germline V lookup: CDR1 SGHTA, CDR2 FQGNSA. This CDR3 is CAGTSGQTFEYEQYF. CDR3 nucleotides: TGTGCCGGCACATCGGGACAAACGTTTGAGTACGAGCAGTACTTC.

This chain joins TRBV6-1 and TRBJ2-3; 9 nucleotides match TRBD1. CDR1 and CDR2 from the germline V gene are MNHNS and SASEGT. Losses at the gene ends were 0 bases for V and 4 bases for J; bases not matched to a gene: 8. The CDR3 runs 17 residues. The CDR3 region is CASSEAGQGRGSDTQYF. DNA of the CDR3: TGTGCCAGCAGTGAAGCGGGACAGGGAAGAGGATCAGATACGCAGTATTTT.

The gene calls are TRBV15 and TRBJ1-6; TRBD1 agrees at 8 bases. J was trimmed by 10 bases and V by 8 bases; bases with no gene match: 7. Germline CDR1 LNHNV, CDR2 YYDKDF (reference sequence). The CDR3 consists of 13 residues. This chain's CDR3 is CATSAGGHSPLHF. DNA for the CDR3: TGTGCCACCTCGGCAGGGGGCCACTCACCCCTCCACTTT.

The sample holds a few counts of this clonotype. This rearrangement joins TRBV7-9 to TRBJ1-2; no clear D gene. The germline gives CDR1 SEHNR, CDR2 FQNEAQ (reference sequence). Trimming left V 0 bases short and J 1 base short, with 12 bases between. This CDR3 comprises 16 residues. CDR3 sequence (DNA): TGTGCCAGCAGCTTAGCGTTCGCAGCGAGTAACTATGGCTACACCTTC. Protein: CASSLAFAASNYGYTF.

The chain carries TRBV9 and TRBJ2-5; D possibly corresponds to TRBD1 (6 bases). Trimming stripped 3 bases from V and 5 bases from J, with 14 bases between. CDR3 length: 14 residues. Germline V CDR1 and CDR2: SGDLS, YYNGEE. CDR3 coding DNA: TGTGCCAGCAGCGGGGGACACGGCCGGGAGACCCAGTACTTC. It is translated as CASSGGHGRETQYF. The variable domain in full, completed from reference TRBV9 and TRBJ2-5, reads DSGVTQTPKHLITATGQRVTLRCSPRSGDLSVYWYQQSLDQGLQFLIQYYNGEERAKGNILERFSAQQFPDLHSELNLSSLELGDSALYFCASSGGHGRETQYFGPGTRLLVL.

This clonotype was detected a few times. The V and J genes are TRBV20-1 and TRBJ2-1; 10 nucleotides match TRBD2. The CDR3 runs to 15 residues. Germline V gene sequence: CDR1 DFQATT, CDR2 SNEGSKA (reference sequence). Losses at the gene ends were 6 bases for V and 6 bases for J; bases not matched to a gene: 11. The CDR3, as DNA: TGCAGTGCGCCATCTAGCGGGGGCTACCCCAATGAGCAGTTCTTC. Protein: CSAPSSGGYPNEQFF.

The CDR3 sequence: CASSGEVTTNEKLFF. As DNA, the CDR3 is TGTGCCAGCAGCGGAGAGGTTACAACTAATGAAAAACTGTTTTTT. The rearrangement links TRBV9 to TRBJ1-4; D not certain. Germline loops: CDR1 SGDLS, CDR2 YYNGEE. Trimming took 3 bases from V and 0 from J, leaving 9 bases between them. The CDR3 has 15 amino acids.

There are a few counts of this clonotype. The CDR3 bases are TGTGCCAGCAGTTTGAGCGGGCCAGGTGAGCAGTTCTTC. Encoded protein: CASSLSGPGEQFF. V usage is TRBV27 and J usage is TRBJ2-1, with D maybe TRBD2 (6 bases). This CDR3 region has 13 residues. Germline values: CDR1 MNHEY, CDR2 SMNVEV (reference sequence). V lost 3 bases and J lost 9, with 12 bases in between.

This clonotype occurred a few times. V and J are TRBV27 and TRBJ2-1; TRBD1 aligns across 9 bases. Germline V lookup: CDR1 MNHEY, CDR2 SMNVEV (reference sequence). Trimming cost V 5 bases and J 5 bases; bases outside gene matches: 10. The length of the CDR3 is 16 residues. The CDR3 DNA reads TGTGCCAGCAGTACAGGACAGGGGTGGTCTAACAATGAGCAGTTCTTC. Amino acids: CASSTGQGWSNNEQFF.

A remark on this clonotype: An end of the junction differs from the germline gene, which may be a read error. V usage is TRBV5-1 and J usage is TRBJ2-3, with unresolved D. The CDR3 is 12 residues long. In germline, CDR1 is SGHRS, CDR2 YFSETQ. This chain's CDR3 is CASTGSTDTRYF. In DNA, the CDR3 is TGCGCCAGCACCGGTAGCACAGATACGCGGTATTTT.

In this sample, this clonotype turned up a few times. With a much larger clone just one base away, this may be a read error. The CDR3 DNA reads TGTGCCAGCAGTTTGGCGGGCTCCTACAATGAGCAGTACTTC. It encodes CASSLAGSYNEQYF. The V gene is TRBV12-3 or TRBV12-4, the J gene TRBJ2-1; tentatively, D is TRBD2 (5 bases). The end of the DNA is better explained by TRBJ2-7, so the J call may be wrong. The CDR3 is made up of 14 amino acids.

There are a few counts of this clonotype. V and J are TRBV6-6 and TRBJ2-7; 9 bases match TRBD1. This CDR3 contains 14 residues. Per germline, CDR1 MNHNY and CDR2 SVGAGI (reference sequence). The V gene end was trimmed by 5 bases and the J gene end by 6 bases; junction bases not matched to a gene: 8. CDR3: CASSPRDRVSEQYF. In nucleotides, the CDR3 is TGTGCCAGCAGTCCCCGGGACAGGGTATCCGAGCAGTACTTC.

The chain uses TRBV29-1 and TRBJ2-2; D possibly matches TRBD1 or TRBD2 (5 bases each). V lost 3 bases to trimming and J lost 6 bases, with 11 bases between them. Germline loops: CDR1 SQVTM, CDR2 ANQGSEA. The CDR3 is made up of 13 amino acids. CDR3 amino acids: CSVEMGVSGELFF. CDR3 DNA: TGCAGCGTTGAGATGGGGGTATCCGGGGAGCTGTTTTTT.

The V call is TRBV20-1, the J call TRBJ1-2; D gene unclear. The V end lost 0 bases, the J end lost 4 bases, and 15 bases lay between the germline ends. The CDR3 spans 15 residues. CDR1 DFQATT and CDR2 SNEGSKA come from the germline V gene (reference sequence). CDR3 loop: CSARDPTDRRYGYTF. In nucleotides, the CDR3 is TGCAGTGCTAGAGATCCCACCGACCGACGCTATGGCTACACCTTC.

The chain recombines TRBV7-9 with TRBJ2-3; no definite D call. Germline V gives CDR1 SEHNR, CDR2 FQNEAQ (reference sequence). The CDR3 consists of 15 residues. V lost 1 base and J 8 bases, leaving 16 bases between the germline ends. CDR3 bases: TGTGCCAGCAGCTTAGATAGGGCAGGTACGGGTACGCAGTATTTT. Amino acid sequence: CASSLDRAGTGTQYF.

This CDR3 reads CASSKGAQETQYF. DNA of the CDR3: TGTGCCAGCAGTAAGGGAGCACAAGAGACCCAGTACTTC. The rearrangement links TRBV2 to TRBJ2-5; D may be TRBD2 (5 bases). The germline CDR1 and CDR2 sequences are SNHLY and FYNNEI. The V gene lost 5 bases and the J gene lost 2 bases, with 9 bases spanning the gap. The CDR3 is made up of 13 amino acids.

In this sample, this clonotype turned up a few times. J is TRBJ2-1 and V is TRBV12-3 or TRBV12-4; 14 bases match TRBD2. The junction had 5 bases not matched to a gene; V was cut back by 6 bases and J by 7 bases. The length of the CDR3 is 15 residues. The chain's CDR3 is CASSKGLAGENEQFF. As DNA, the CDR3 is TGTGCCAGCAGCAAGGGACTAGCGGGAGAAAATGAGCAGTTCTTC.

J is TRBJ2-3 and V is TRBV5-1; no firm D call. V lost 0 bases, J lost 5 bases, and 13 bases lay in between. The length of the CDR3 is 15 residues. Germline CDR1 reads SGHRS; CDR2 reads YFSETQ. The CDR3: CASSLASPARDTQYF. Written as DNA, the CDR3 is TGCGCCAGCAGCTTGGCCAGCCCAGCCAGAGATACGCAGTATTTT.

Worth noting for this clonotype: A junction boundary mismatches the germline segment, possibly from a read error. The chain couples TRBV10-3 to TRBJ2-7, with unresolved D. The CDR3 runs to 13 residues. Per the germline V gene, CDR1 is ENHRY and CDR2 is SYGVKD. The CDR3 loop reads CAIGEFSYVEQYF. The CDR3, as DNA: TGTGCCATCGGTGAGTTCTCCTACGTCGAGCAGTACTTC.

The chain is built from TRBV12-3 or TRBV12-4 and TRBJ2-7, with TRBD1 identical over 10 bases. The CDR3 is 15 amino acids. Germline trimming cut 6 bases from V and 6 bases from J; bases unmatched to any gene: 11. The CDR3 DNA sequence: TGTGCCAGCAGGTTATTGGGGACAGGGGCCCTCGAGCAGTACTTC. Amino acid sequence: CASRLLGTGALEQYF.

Comment on this clonotype: Its ends do not fully match the called genes, so a read error is possible. DNA of the CDR3: TGTGTCAGCAGCGTAGCGCAACGAACCGGGGAGCTGTTTTTT. Protein product: CVSSVAQRTGELFF. The chain employs TRBV9 and TRBJ2-2; maybe TRBD2 (5 bases). CDR1 and CDR2 from the germline V gene are SGDLS and YYNGEE. The CDR3 totals 14 residues.

The rearrangement joins TRBV27 to TRBJ1-2; 12 bases fit TRBD1. The germline CDR1 and CDR2 sequences are MNHEY and SMNVEV (reference sequence). V shed 4 bases and J 8 bases; nucleotides not matched to a gene: 2. This CDR3 is 13 amino acids long. The CDR3 protein is CASSWGTGGGYTF. CDR3 DNA sequence: TGTGCCAGCAGTTGGGGGACAGGGGGCGGCTACACCTTC.

The chain is built from TRBV13 and TRBJ2-7; either TRBD1 or TRBD2 may fit D (5 bases each). This CDR3 region has 15 residues. Between the trimmed V and J ends, which lost 5 bases and 2 bases, there was a span of 16 bases. Per the germline V gene, CDR1 is PRHDT and CDR2 is FYEKMQ (reference sequence). The CDR3: CASSPRGQGPYEQYF. CDR3 nucleotide sequence: TGTGCCAGCAGCCCTAGAGGGCAGGGCCCCTACGAGCAGTACTTC.

This sequence joins TRBV3-1 and TRBJ2-3, with TRBD2 matching 12 bases. Trimming cost V 3 bases and J 0 bases; bases outside gene matches: 16. The CDR3 runs 21 residues. CDR1 and CDR2 from the germline V gene are LGHDT and YNNKEL (reference sequence). The CDR3 protein is CASSHYGLAGLDQASTDTQYF. CDR3 sequence (DNA): TGTGCCAGCAGCCATTATGGACTAGCGGGACTAGATCAAGCTAGCACAGATACGCAGTATTTT.

In regard to this clonotype: Sequence at one end of the junction differs from germline and may be a read error. This chain connects TRBV7-9 to TRBJ2-3; D might be TRBD1 or TRBD2, each matching 5 bases. The CDR3 is made up of 17 amino acids. Per the germline V gene, CDR1 is SEHNR and CDR2 is FQNEAQ (reference sequence). The CDR3 region is CASSLGVGTTLRGTRYF. In DNA form, the CDR3 reads TGTGCCAGCAGCTTAGGAGTCGGGACCACCCTTCGTGGTACGCGGTATTTT.

The chain is built from TRBV14 and TRBJ2-7; TRBD2 is a possible D gene (6 bases). The germline CDR1 and CDR2 sequences are SGHDN and FVKESK. V was shortened by 4 bases and J by 0 bases, with 13 bases between the two germline ends. The CDR3 spans 15 residues. The DNA for the CDR3 is TGTGCCAGCAGCCCCCTCGGGGGATACTCCTACGAGCAGTACTTC. This sequence encodes CASSPLGGYSYEQYF. The complete variable domain, with remaining parts taken from reference TRBV14 and TRBJ2-7, reads EAGVTQFPSHSVIEKGQTVTLRCDPISGHDNLYWYRRVMGKEIKFLLHFVKESKQDESGMPNNRFLAERTGGTYSTLKVQPAELEDSGVYFCASSPLGGYSYEQYFGPGTRLTVT.